Below are 7 T cell receptor beta chains sequenced from a single sample in a study of T cells in Graves' hyperthyroidism and ophthalmopathy. The source material, RNA transcripts, was used to amplify TCR beta CDR3 regions. HTBI primers were employed in a first-round RT-PCR of the TCR CDR3. TCRdb fed the multiplex PCR reads into MiXCR, producing one record per CDR3 protein. The data contain more than 300,000 distinct CDR3 sequences, around 18% of them singletons. The sample was blood. These receptors all stem from a man between 18 and 35 years old with Graves' ophthalmopathy.

In its sample, this clonotype was seen many times. As DNA, the CDR3 is TGTGCCAGCGGGATCCACAATGAGCAGTTCTTC. This encodes CASGIHNEQFF. V gene TRBV2 combines with J gene TRBJ2-1, with D unclear. The length of the CDR3 is 11 residues. The germline V gene encodes CDR1 SNHLY and CDR2 FYNNEI. Trimming removed 8 bases at V and 5 bases at J, with 7 bases between.

This clonotype was detected many times. The chain couples TRBV12-3 or TRBV12-4 to TRBJ2-5; D is uncertain. The length of the CDR3 is 13 residues. V was shortened by 1 base and J by 2 bases, with 5 bases between the two germline ends. CDR3 amino acids: CASSLGTQETQYF. In DNA, the CDR3 is TGTGCCAGCAGTTTAGGGACGCAAGAGACCCAGTACTTC.

The genes are TRBV7-9 and TRBJ1-1; D is unresolved. Trimming took off 3 bases at V and 1 base at J, with 3 bases between the two ends. Germline assignment: CDR1 SEHNR and CDR2 FQNEAQ (reference sequence). CDR3 length equals 12 residues. The CDR3 DNA follows: TGTGCCAGCAGCTTTCAGAACACTGAAGCTTTCTTT. The encoded protein is CASSFQNTEAFF.

The table lists this clonotype with many counts. The V and J genes are TRBV20-1 and TRBJ1-5, with a possible D match to TRBD1 (6 bases). Germline V gene lookup returns CDR1 DFQATT and CDR2 SNEGSKA (reference sequence). V lost 5 bases, J lost 7 bases, and 12 bases lay in between. The CDR3 length is 12 residues. The CDR3: CSAYNRAQPQHF. CDR3 nucleotides: TGCAGTGCTTACAACAGGGCCCAGCCCCAGCATTTT.

CDR3 coding DNA: TGTGCCAGCTCACTTGAGATTTTGGGGAGAGATACGCAGTATTTT. It is translated as CASSLEILGRDTQYF. V usage is TRBV18 and J usage is TRBJ2-3; D possibly corresponds to TRBD2 (5 bases). The CDR3 is 15 amino acids. The V end was cut by 4 bases, the J end by 5 bases, with 16 bases between. CDR1 KGHSH and CDR2 LQKENI come from the germline V gene.

About this clonotype: Its ends do not fully match the called genes, so a read error is possible. The V and J genes are TRBV5-1 and TRBJ1-1; D gene ambiguous. From germline, CDR1 is SGHRS and CDR2 YFSETQ. The CDR3 is 15 amino acids. In nucleotides, the CDR3 is TGCGCCAGCAGCTTAGAAGGTTTTACCGACACTGAAGCTTCCTTT. Translation gives CASSLEGFTDTEASF. The complete variable domain, with remaining parts taken from reference TRBV5-1 and TRBJ1-1, reads KAGVTQTPRYLIKTRGQQVTLSCSPISGHRSVSWYQQTPGQGLQFLFEYFSETQRNKGNFPGRFSGRQFSNSRSEMNVSTLELGDSALYLCASSLEGFTDTEASFGQGTRLTVV.

The chain couples TRBV29-1 to TRBJ1-4, with unresolved D. The CDR3 length is 13 residues. V shed 6 bases and J shed 8 bases, with 16 bases lying between them. Germline lookup yields CDR1 SQVTM and CDR2 ANQGSEA. This chain's CDR3 is CSVASGVTEKLFF. CDR3 nucleotides: TGCAGCGTCGCTAGCGGGGTTACGGAAAAACTGTTTTTT.